This T cell receptor (beta chain) was found in a study of identifying expanded T cells in peripheral blood. Whole-study findings and limits: Variance in clone template counts between roughly 2-week samples significantly increased with total template count across all healthy donors. Technical replicates showed around 1.2 changed clones; about two weeks roughly 16; four weeks 19.

In regard to this clone: What it recognizes is unknown.

Collection occurred without any documented infections or immune events in donors. The CDR3 covers 16 residues. V lost 3 bases and J lost 1, with 14 bases in between. CDR1 and CDR2 (germline): MGHRA, YSYEKL. Profiling relied on immunoSEQ multiplex PCR, and the TCRdb table lists in-frame clones only, not all of them. The table shows some 120,000 clones, with approximately 84% occurring only once. The TCR originated in a person between 18 and 75 years old in good health. This chain connects TRBV4-1 to TRBJ2-3, with a weak D call TRBD2 (5 bases). Source material: blood. CDR3 nucleotides: TGCGCCAGCAGCCAGGGGAAGGGAGTGCGCACAGATACGCAGTATTTT. It encodes CASSQGKGVRTDTQYF.